The clone carrying this T cell receptor (beta chain) is labeled large. The data were taken from a study of circulating CD8 cells and anti-PD-1 response in melanoma. This CDR3 is built from 12 residues. Germline values: CDR1 MDHEN, CDR2 SYDVKM. The V end lost 3 bases, the J end lost 7 bases, and 10 bases lay between the germline ends. Sorting of live CD3+CD8+TCRalphabeta+ cells by PD-1 and/or TIGIT gave four subsets. The QIAseq Immune Repertoire TCR panel built the libraries from around 15 ng of total RNA. TCRdb re-called the reads through MiXCR, storing one row per CDR3 protein. The data contain roughly 220 distinct CDR3 sequences, approximately 10% of them seen just once; the ten biggest clones take up around 62%.

This TCR was sampled from a human donor with melanoma. This chain links TRBV28 with TRBJ2-7; D remains ambiguous. The sequenced sample was CD8+ T cells from PBMCs, obtained at baseline or after one month of anti-PD-1 therapy (not recorded which). CDR3 sequence reads: CASSFAPSEQYF. The CDR3 nucleotides read TGTGCCAGCAGTTTTGCCCCCTCTGAGCAGTACTTC.